One and the same sample provided the 12 T cell receptor beta chains below, sequenced in a study of OX40 agonist ivuxolimab in advanced cancers. Only in-frame clones appear in the TCRdb table, and some are missing; sequencing was by immunoSEQ multiplex PCR. The sample shows about 73,000 clones, about 93% of them seen only once. Sequenced here: CD4+ or CD8+ T cells sorted from blood, sampled in a trial of the OX40 agonist ivuxolimab. Source of these receptors: an adult with an advanced solid tumor such as melanoma, head and neck, liver or kidney cancer.

V and J are TRBV4-2 and TRBJ1-5; D call uncertain. Germline values: CDR1 LGHNA, CDR2 YNFKEQ. The CDR3 loop spans 16 amino acids. Trimming shortened V by 2 bases and J by 3 bases, and 14 bases separated the two germline ends. The CDR3 DNA reads as TGTGCCAGCAGCCAATTCGCGGACGGCGTCAATCAGCCCCAGCATTTT. Translated, it gives CASSQFADGVNQPQHF.

In regard to this clone: This sample includes further DNA sequences coding for the same CDR3. CDR3 DNA: TGTGCCAGCTCACCCGGGACTAGCGGGTCCACCGGGGAGCTGTTTTTT. Translation: CASSPGTSGSTGELFF. The chain couples TRBV18 to TRBJ2-2; 12 bases align to TRBD2. The trim removed 3 bases at V and 4 bases at J, leaving 3 bases unmatched. The CDR3 totals 16 residues. Looked up from germline, CDR1 is KGHSH and CDR2 is LQKENI.

This clone came up a few times. The rearrangement links TRBV18 to TRBJ1-1; 8 positions match TRBD1. Germline V lookup: CDR1 KGHSH, CDR2 LQKENI. The CDR3 loop spans 15 amino acids. V lost 3 bases and J lost 3; bases outside the gene matches: 6. DNA for the CDR3: TGTGCCAGCTCACCCGCAGGGGGCGATGACACTGAAGCTTTCTTT. It translates to CASSPAGGDDTEAFF. The full variable domain, its missing parts supplied by reference TRBV18 and TRBJ1-1, is NAGVMQNPRHLVRRRGQEARLRCSPMKGHSHVYWYRQLPEEGLKFMVYLQKENIIDESGMPKERFSAEFPKEGPSILRIQQVVRGDSAAYFCASSPAGGDDTEAFFGQGTRLTVV.

V usage is TRBV5-1 and J usage is TRBJ1-5; 9 bases agree with TRBD1. CDR1 SGHRS and CDR2 YFSETQ come from the germline V gene. The CDR3 runs to 14 residues. V was clipped by 5 bases and J by 4 bases; unmatched bases: 4. The CDR3 here is CASRPGTGNQPQHF. CDR3 nucleotides: TGCGCCAGCAGGCCCGGGACAGGGAATCAGCCCCAGCATTTT.

This clone was observed a single time. The rearrangement joins TRBV6-6 to TRBJ1-2, with D perhaps matching TRBD1 (6 bases). The CDR3 consists of 13 residues. The V gene's germline CDR1 is MNHNY and CDR2 SVGAGI (reference sequence). Trimming stripped 5 bases from V and 5 bases from J, with 12 bases between. As DNA, the CDR3 is TGTGCCAGCAGTCCCCAAGGGGGATATGGCTACACCTTC. It is translated as CASSPQGGYGYTF.

This chain links TRBV2 with TRBJ2-1; TRBD2 agrees at 16 bases. V lost 6 bases and J lost 7; bases outside the gene matches: 18. CDR3 length equals 20 residues. The germline gives CDR1 SNHLY, CDR2 FYNNEI. The CDR3 sequence is CASRVNDGTSGRALRNEQFF. The CDR3 bases are TGTGCCAGCAGGGTTAATGATGGGACTAGCGGGAGGGCCCTTCGAAATGAGCAGTTCTTC.

This chain connects TRBV5-1 to TRBJ2-2; tentative D call: TRBD2 (5 bases). Trimming took 0 bases from V and 0 from J, leaving 12 bases between them. The CDR3 loop spans 17 amino acids. Germline values: CDR1 SGHRS, CDR2 YFSETQ. The CDR3 nucleotides read TGCGCCAGCAGCTTGGGGACTGGCGGTTCGAACACCGGGGAGCTGTTTTTT. The encoded protein is CASSLGTGGSNTGELFF.

The chain carries TRBV11-2 and TRBJ2-2; the match to TRBD1 covers 8 bases. This CDR3 region has 16 residues. CDR1 and CDR2 (germline): SGHAT, FQNNGV. The V and J ends lost 6 bases and 6 bases, in that order; junction bases with no gene match: 12. CDR3 residues: CASRQWGRGPSGELFF. The CDR3 DNA is TGTGCCAGCAGACAATGGGGCAGGGGGCCATCCGGGGAGCTGTTTTTT.

Only a few counts were recorded for this clone. The chain is built from TRBV5-8 and TRBJ2-3; 7 nucleotides align to TRBD2. CDR3 length equals 14 residues. The germline V gene encodes CDR1 SGHTS and CDR2 YDEGEE. V lost 4 bases, J lost 0 bases, and 2 bases stayed unmatched. The CDR3 spells CASSRGDSTDTQYF. CDR3 DNA: TGTGCCAGCAGCCGGGGGGATAGCACAGATACGCAGTATTTT.

This clone was observed a few times. V gene TRBV6-5 combines with J gene TRBJ2-2, with 7 bases aligning to TRBD1. The trim removed 6 bases at V and 0 bases at J, leaving 4 bases unmatched. There are 15 residues in the CDR3. Germline V gives CDR1 MNHEY, CDR2 SVGAGI. The CDR3 region has the DNA TGTGCCAGCAGGAGGACAGGCCCGAACACCGGGGAGCTGTTTTTT. It is translated as CASRRTGPNTGELFF.

The chain joins TRBV27 to TRBJ2-3; 9 bases map to TRBD2. Looked up from germline, CDR1 is MNHEY and CDR2 is SMNVEV (reference sequence). The CDR3 loop spans 17 amino acids. Trimming at V came to 2 bases and at J to 2 bases, leaving 8 bases not matched to a gene. CDR3: CASSLRTSAGHTDTQYF. CDR3 coding DNA: TGTGCCAGCAGTTTACGGACTAGCGCAGGGCACACAGATACGCAGTATTTT.

This sequence joins TRBV30 and TRBJ1-1; D is unclear. In germline, CDR1 is GTSNPN, CDR2 SVGIG (reference sequence). This CDR3 region has 13 residues. V was clipped by 7 bases and J by 0 bases, with 12 bases between them. The CDR3: CASSRAVNTEAFF. CDR3 sequence (DNA): TGTGCCTCCTCAAGGGCGGTGAACACTGAAGCTTTCTTT. The whole variable domain, remainder taken from reference TRBV30 and TRBJ1-1, is SQTIHQWPATLVQPVGSPLSLECTVEGTSNPNLYWYRQAAGRGLQLLFYSVGIGQISSEVPQNLSASRPQDRQFILSSKKLLLSDSGFYLCASSRAVNTEAFFGQGTRLTVV.